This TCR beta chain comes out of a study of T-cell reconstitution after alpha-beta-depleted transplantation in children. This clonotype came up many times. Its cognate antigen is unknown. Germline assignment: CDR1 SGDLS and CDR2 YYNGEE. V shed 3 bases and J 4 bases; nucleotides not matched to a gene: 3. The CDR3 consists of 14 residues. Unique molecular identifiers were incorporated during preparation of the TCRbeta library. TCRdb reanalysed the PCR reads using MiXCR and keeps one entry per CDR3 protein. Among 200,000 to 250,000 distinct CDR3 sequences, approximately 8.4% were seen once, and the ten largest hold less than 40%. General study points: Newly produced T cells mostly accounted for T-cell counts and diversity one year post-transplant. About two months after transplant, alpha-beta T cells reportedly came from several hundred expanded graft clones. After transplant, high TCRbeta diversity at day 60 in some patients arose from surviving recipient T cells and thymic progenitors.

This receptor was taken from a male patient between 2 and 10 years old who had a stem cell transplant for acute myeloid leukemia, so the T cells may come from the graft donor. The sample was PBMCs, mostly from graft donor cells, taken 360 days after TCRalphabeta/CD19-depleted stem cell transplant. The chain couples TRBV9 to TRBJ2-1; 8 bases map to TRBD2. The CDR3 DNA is TGTGCCAGCAGCGGGGGGACTAGTTACAATGAGCAGTTCTTC. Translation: CASSGGTSYNEQFF.